These T cell receptor beta chains were read from a single sample in a study of shared clonotypes between healthy human individuals. This table comes from immunoSEQ multiplex PCR, and its TCRdb copy is limited to in-frame clones, with some not included. This sample has about half a million clones, with around 79% found just once. The source material was PBMCs. The receptor source for this set is a middle-aged woman in good health. Some clones in this sample may be carry-over from other donors' samples. CDR3s include the opening cysteine and the closing phenylalanine or tryptophan. Fields, in order: V gene, J gene, clone size, D gene, CDR3 DNA, CDR3 protein. A D gene is named only where the DNA matches it firmly. Rows give clone size only sometimes, using once, few, many, or a class for an expanded clone.

V: TRBV5-1; J: TRBJ2-7; size: .; D: .; DNA: TGCGCCAGCAGCTTGAACCGACAGTCCTCCTACGAGCAGTACTTC; CDR3: CASSLNRQSSYEQYF
V: TRBV5-4; J: TRBJ2-3; size: once; D: .; DNA: TGTGCCAGCAGCTCCCCCTCGACAGGAGCAGATACGCAGTATTTT; CDR3: CASSSPSTGADTQYF
V: TRBV7-9; J: TRBJ2-3; size: .; D: .; DNA: TGTGCCAGCAGCTTAGGGGGGGCGATCACAGATACGCAGTATTTT; CDR3: CASSLGGAITDTQYF
V: TRBV30; J: TRBJ2-7; size: .; D: .; DNA: TGTGCCTGGAGTGTAGGAGCCTACGAGCAGTACTTC; CDR3: CAWSVGAYEQYF
V: TRBV5-1; J: TRBJ2-7; size: .; D: TRBD1; DNA: TGCGCCAGCAGCTTGGGCCGGGACAGGGTAGCCTACGAGCAGTACTTC; CDR3: CASSLGRDRVAYEQYF
V: TRBV30; J: TRBJ2-5; size: .; D: .; DNA: TGTGCCTGGAGGTTCAGTGGGGGGCAAGAGACCCAGTACTTC; CDR3: CAWRFSGGQETQYF
V: TRBV11-2; J: TRBJ1-2; size: .; D: TRBD1; DNA: TGTGCCAGCAGTTCACAGGGGTTCTATGGCTACACCTTC; CDR3: CASSSQGFYGYTF
V: TRBV5-1; J: TRBJ2-5; size: .; D: TRBD2; DNA: TGCGCCAGCAGCTTGCCGGGACTAGCGGGAGCAGAGACCCAGTACTTC; CDR3: CASSLPGLAGAETQYF
V: TRBV6-1; J: TRBJ2-1; size: once; D: TRBD2; DNA: TGTGCCAGCAGTGAATTAGCGGGAGGGGATTACAATGAGCAGTTCTTC; CDR3: CASSELAGGDYNEQFF
V: TRBV19; J: TRBJ2-3; size: .; D: TRBD2; DNA: TGTGCCAGTAGTAAAGGACTAGCTGCTAGCACAGATACGCAGTATTTT; CDR3: CASSKGLAASTDTQYF
V: TRBV5-1; J: TRBJ2-5; size: .; D: .; DNA: TGCGCCAGCAGCTTGGGGGGACTGGCAAAGGGAGAGACCCAGTACTTC; CDR3: CASSLGGLAKGETQYF
V: TRBV19; J: TRBJ2-2; size: .; D: TRBD1; DNA: TGTGCCAGTAGTATGAGGCCGGGGACAGACACCGGGGAGCTGTTTTTT; CDR3: CASSMRPGTDTGELFF
V: TRBV6-4; J: TRBJ2-1; size: .; D: TRBD2; DNA: TGTGCCAGCAGTGACGAACTAGCGGGAGTACAGTTCTTC; CDR3: CASSDELAGVQFF
V: TRBV28; J: TRBJ2-2; size: .; D: TRBD2; DNA: TGTGCCAGCAATTCTCCTAGGACTAGCGGACGGACCGGGGAGCTGTTTTTT; CDR3: CASNSPRTSGRTGELFF
V: TRBV28; J: TRBJ1-2; size: .; D: .; DNA: TGTGCCAGCCTCGCGCAGGGCGTTTGGCATGGCTACACCTTC; CDR3: CASLAQGVWHGYTF
V: TRBV11-2; J: TRBJ2-3; size: few; D: .; DNA: TGTGCCAGCAGCTTAGTTAGAGACTCCCTTGCATCGAGGTCAGATACGCAGTATTTT; CDR3: CASSLVRDSLASRSDTQYF
V: TRBV11-2; J: TRBJ1-1; size: many; D: .; DNA: TGTGCCAGCAGCTTAGAATTCAAGGTGGCGCGCACTGAAGCTTTCTTT; CDR3: CASSLEFKVARTEAFF
V: TRBV9; J: TRBJ2-3; size: .; D: .; DNA: TGTGCCAGCAGCGTAGGGGTAGCGGATTACACAGATACGCAGTATTTT; CDR3: CASSVGVADYTDTQYF
V: TRBV5-1; J: TRBJ1-3; size: .; D: .; DNA: TGCGCCAGCAGCTTGACCGGGATCGGAAACACCATATATTTT; CDR3: CASSLTGIGNTIYF
V: TRBV5-1; J: TRBJ2-3; size: once; D: TRBD2; DNA: TGCGCCAGCAGCTTGGTACTAGCGAGCACAGATACGCAGTATTTT; CDR3: CASSLVLASTDTQYF
V: TRBV7-2; J: TRBJ2-7; size: .; D: .; DNA: TGTGCCAGCAGCCGGGCAAGGCCGACAATTCCTACCGAGCAGTACTTC; CDR3: CASSRARPTIPTEQYF
V: TRBV19; J: TRBJ1-1; size: .; D: .; DNA: TGTGCCAGTAGTCCGCAGGGGCTACCTAACACTGAAGCTTTCTTT; CDR3: CASSPQGLPNTEAFF
V: TRBV19; J: TRBJ2-1; size: .; D: .; DNA: TGTGCCAGTAGTATCAAGCCCCGTCATGAGCAGTTCTTC; CDR3: CASSIKPRHEQFF
V: TRBV9; J: TRBJ2-1; size: .; D: .; DNA: TGTGCCAGCAGCGTATTGGGGAATGAGCAGTTCTTC; CDR3: CASSVLGNEQFF
V: TRBV30; J: TRBJ1-5; size: .; D: TRBD1; DNA: TGTGCCTGGAGTCAGGGGGGACTGGGGCCCCAGCATTTT; CDR3: CAWSQGGLGPQHF
V: TRBV28; J: TRBJ1-5; size: .; D: .; DNA: TGTGCCAGCATCAACTTAAGGGGGGACAAGAGCAATCAGCCCCAGCATTTT; CDR3: CASINLRGDKSNQPQHF
V: TRBV10-3; J: TRBJ2-6; size: .; D: TRBD1; DNA: TGTGCCATCAGTGAGTCAACAGGGACAGGGTGGTTGGCTGGGGCCAACGTCCTGACTTTC; CDR3: CAISESTGTGWLAGANVLTF
V: TRBV5-1; J: TRBJ2-3; size: .; D: .; DNA: TGCGCCAGCAGCTTGTCCGGGAAAGGGGGCACAGATACGCAGTATTTT; CDR3: CASSLSGKGGTDTQYF
V: TRBV11-3; J: TRBJ1-3; size: .; D: .; DNA: TGTGCCAGCAGCAAGGGGCGCATCTTGTCCCTCAACACCATATATTTT; CDR3: CASSKGRILSLNTIYF
V: TRBV11-2; J: TRBJ2-7; size: .; D: TRBD2; DNA: TGTGCCAGCAGCTCTTCTAGCGGGAGGAACCAGGCCGAGCAGTACTTC; CDR3: CASSSSSGRNQAEQYF
V: TRBV7-8; J: TRBJ2-5; size: .; D: TRBD2; DNA: TGTGCCAGCAGCTTATGGGCTAGCGGCAGCCAAGAGACCCAGTACTTC; CDR3: CASSLWASGSQETQYF
V: TRBV7-2; J: TRBJ1-2; size: .; D: TRBD1; DNA: TGTGCCAGCAGCAAGGGACAGGGGGCCGGTGGCTACACCTTC; CDR3: CASSKGQGAGGYTF
V: TRBV5-1; J: TRBJ1-1; size: few; D: .; DNA: TGCGCCAGCAGACCGAGGCAGGGTAACACTGAAGCTTTCTTT; CDR3: CASRPRQGNTEAFF
V: TRBV5-4; J: TRBJ2-1; size: .; D: .; DNA: TGTGCCAGCAGCTTAGGGCTGGATTACAATGAGCAGTTCTTC; CDR3: CASSLGLDYNEQFF
V: TRBV27; J: TRBJ1-5; size: .; D: .; DNA: TGTGCCAGCAGTATCCGTTGGAATCAGCCCCAGCATTTT; CDR3: CASSIRWNQPQHF
V: TRBV29-1; J: TRBJ2-3; size: many; D: TRBD1; DNA: TGCAGCGTTGAAGCACTGGGGACAGGCGGCACAGATACGCAGTATTTT; CDR3: CSVEALGTGGTDTQYF
V: TRBV27; J: TRBJ1-1; size: once; D: TRBD1; DNA: TGTGCCAGCAGTCTCCGGGACAGGGTTACTGAAGCTTTCTTT; CDR3: CASSLRDRVTEAFF
V: TRBV7-9; J: TRBJ2-5; size: .; D: .; DNA: TGTGCCAGCAGCCTCCGACAGCCGGGGTCGCGAACCAAGACCCAGTACTTC; CDR3: CASSLRQPGSRTKTQYF
V: TRBV15; J: TRBJ1-2; size: .; D: .; DNA: TGTGCCACCAGCAGAGATGAATATGGCTACACCTTC; CDR3: CATSRDEYGYTF
V: TRBV19; J: TRBJ2-3; size: .; D: .; DNA: TGTGCCAGTAGTAAAAGCGTTACCAGGTCTAAAGATACGCAGTATTTT; CDR3: CASSKSVTRSKDTQYF
V: TRBV5-8; J: TRBJ1-5; size: .; D: TRBD1; DNA: TGTGCCAGCAGCTCGGGACAGGGAACGTTAATCAATCAGCCCCAGCATTTT; CDR3: CASSSGQGTLINQPQHF
V: TRBV11-2; J: TRBJ2-3; size: .; D: .; DNA: TGTGCCAGCAGCTCTCTAATTGGGGTCAGCACAGATACGCAGTATTTT; CDR3: CASSSLIGVSTDTQYF
V: TRBV7-2; J: TRBJ2-7; size: .; D: .; DNA: TGTGCCAGCAGCATAGGGACCTACGAGCAGTACTTC; CDR3: CASSIGTYEQYF
V: TRBV6-5; J: TRBJ2-7; size: .; D: TRBD1; DNA: TGTGCCAGCCTACCGAGGACAGGAGCCTACGAGCAGTACTTC; CDR3: CASLPRTGAYEQYF
V: TRBV9; J: TRBJ2-1; size: .; D: .; DNA: TGTGCCAGCAGCGGCACCTACAATGAGCAGTTCTTC; CDR3: CASSGTYNEQFF
V: TRBV6-1; J: TRBJ1-2; size: .; D: .; DNA: TGTGCCAGCAGTGTAGAGAACAGACCGTCTAACTATGGCTACACCTTC; CDR3: CASSVENRPSNYGYTF
V: TRBV7-2; J: TRBJ2-1; size: .; D: .; DNA: TGTGCCAGCGGGCTACAGGGATTTGCCTACAATGAGCAGTTCTTC; CDR3: CASGLQGFAYNEQFF
V: TRBV18; J: TRBJ2-1; size: few; D: .; DNA: TGTGCCAGCTCGTACACAGGGAGAGACAATGAGCAGTTCTTC; CDR3: CASSYTGRDNEQFF
V: TRBV15; J: TRBJ2-1; size: once; D: .; DNA: TGTGCCACCAGCAGAGATCTGGCGGGACACAATGAGCAGTTCTTC; CDR3: CATSRDLAGHNEQFF
V: TRBV18; J: TRBJ1-1; size: .; D: .; DNA: TGTGCCAGCTCTCCCCAGAGAACTGAAGCTTTCTTT; CDR3: CASSPQRTEAFF
V: TRBV10-3; J: TRBJ1-1; size: .; D: .; DNA: TGTGCCATCAAGCAGGGAAGGGGCACTGAAGCTTTCTTT; CDR3: CAIKQGRGTEAFF
V: TRBV5-1; J: TRBJ2-7; size: .; D: .; DNA: TGCGCCAGCAGCTTCGTGTCGGGGGACTACGAGCAGTACTTC; CDR3: CASSFVSGDYEQYF
V: TRBV5-1; J: TRBJ2-1; size: .; D: TRBD2; DNA: TGCGCCAGCAGCTTGGTTCCCGGGACTATTTCAGAGCAGTTCTTC; CDR3: CASSLVPGTISEQFF
V: TRBV27; J: TRBJ2-1; size: .; D: TRBD2; DNA: TGTGCCAGCAGTTTTTGGACTAGCGGGAATAATGAGCAGTTCTTC; CDR3: CASSFWTSGNNEQFF
V: TRBV14; J: TRBJ2-2; size: .; D: TRBD2; DNA: TGTGCCAGCAGCCAAGGGACGAAGGCTAGCGGGATGTACACCGGGGAGCTGTTTTTT; CDR3: CASSQGTKASGMYTGELFF
V: TRBV12-1; J: TRBJ2-6; size: .; D: .; DNA: TGTGCCAGCAGCCTCAAAAACGGGACAGGGGCTTGTGGGGCCAACGTCCTGACTTTC; CDR3: CASSLKNGTGACGANVLTF
V: TRBV5-1; J: TRBJ2-1; size: .; D: .; DNA: TGCGCCAGCCGCAGACTACCGACCGGCTACAATGAGCAGTTCTTC; CDR3: CASRRLPTGYNEQFF
V: TRBV7-2; J: TRBJ2-7; size: .; D: .; DNA: TGTGCCAGCAGCCAGGGGCACTACATCTCCTACGAGCAGTACTTC; CDR3: CASSQGHYISYEQYF
V: TRBV29-1; J: TRBJ2-1; size: .; D: .; DNA: TGCAGCGCAGAGGTGGTTCAGAATGAGCAGTTCTTC; CDR3: CSAEVVQNEQFF
V: TRBV7-2; J: TRBJ1-1; size: .; D: .; DNA: TGTGCCAGCAGCTTAGCAGCGTGGAACACTGAAGCTTTCTTT; CDR3: CASSLAAWNTEAFF